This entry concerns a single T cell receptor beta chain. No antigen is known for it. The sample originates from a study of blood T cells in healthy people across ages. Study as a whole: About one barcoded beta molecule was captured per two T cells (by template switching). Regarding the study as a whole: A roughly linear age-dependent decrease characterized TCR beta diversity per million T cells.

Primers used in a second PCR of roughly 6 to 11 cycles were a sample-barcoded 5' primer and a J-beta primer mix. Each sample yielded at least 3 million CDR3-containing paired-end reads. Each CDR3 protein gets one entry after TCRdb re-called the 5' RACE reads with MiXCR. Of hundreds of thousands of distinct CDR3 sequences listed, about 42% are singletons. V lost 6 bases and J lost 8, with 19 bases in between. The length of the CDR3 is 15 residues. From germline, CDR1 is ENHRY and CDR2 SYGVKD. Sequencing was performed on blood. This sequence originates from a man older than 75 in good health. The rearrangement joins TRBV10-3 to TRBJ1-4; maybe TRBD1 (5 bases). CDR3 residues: CAIRPEGRVCEKLFF. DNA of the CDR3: TGTGCCATCAGACCAGAGGGGAGGGTTTGCGAAAAACTGTTTTTT.